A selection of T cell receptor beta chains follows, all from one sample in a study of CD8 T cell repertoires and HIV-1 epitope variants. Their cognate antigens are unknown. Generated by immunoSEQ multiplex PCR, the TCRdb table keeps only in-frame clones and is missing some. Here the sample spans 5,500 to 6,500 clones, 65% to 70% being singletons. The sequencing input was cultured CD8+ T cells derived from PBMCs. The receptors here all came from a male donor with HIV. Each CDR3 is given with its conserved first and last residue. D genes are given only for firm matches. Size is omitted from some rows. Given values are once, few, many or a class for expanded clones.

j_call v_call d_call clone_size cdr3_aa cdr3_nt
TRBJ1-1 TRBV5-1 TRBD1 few CASSLAGDSYNTEAFF TGCGCCAGCAGCTTGGCCGGGGACAGCTATAACACTGAAGCTTTCTTT
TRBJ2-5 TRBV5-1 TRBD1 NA CASAPLYQGGRETQYF TGCGCCAGCGCCCCTCTGTACCAAGGGGGCCGAGAGACCCAGTACTTC
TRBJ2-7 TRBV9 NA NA CASSEDSSYEQYF TGTGCCAGCAGCGAAGACAGCTCCTACGAGCAGTACTTC
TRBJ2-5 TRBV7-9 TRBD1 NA CASSPRQGGETQYF TGTGCCAGCAGCCCCAGACAGGGGGGGGAGACCCAGTACTTC
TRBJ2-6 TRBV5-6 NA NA CASRLGISGANVLTF TGTGCCAGCAGACTTGGGATAAGTGGGGCCAACGTCCTGACTTTC
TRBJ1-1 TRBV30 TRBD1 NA CAWRDFGQGDPEAFF TGTGCCTGGAGAGATTTCGGACAGGGAGATCCTGAAGCTTTCTTT
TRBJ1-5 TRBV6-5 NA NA CACRSGGVQPQHF TGTGCCTGCCGTTCGGGGGGCGTACAGCCCCAGCATTTT
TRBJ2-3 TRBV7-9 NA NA CASSLTEDSTDTQYF TGTGCCAGCAGCTTAACTGAGGACAGCACAGATACGCAGTATTTT
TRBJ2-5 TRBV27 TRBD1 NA CASSLWDSQETQYF TGTGCCAGCAGTTTGTGGGACAGCCAAGAGACCCAGTACTTC
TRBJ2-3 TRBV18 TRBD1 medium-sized CASSPLGGSTTDTQYF TGTGCCAGCTCACCACTAGGGGGCAGTACCACAGATACGCAGTATTTT
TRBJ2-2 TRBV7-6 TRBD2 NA CASSFGLAGRGELFF TGTGCCAGCAGCTTCGGACTAGCGGGACGCGGGGAGCTGTTTTTT
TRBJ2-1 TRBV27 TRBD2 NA CASSLSAGVLYNEQFF TGTGCCAGCAGTTTATCGGCGGGGGTCCTTTACAATGAGCAGTTCTTC
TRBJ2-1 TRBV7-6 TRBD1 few CASSFGTGVDEQFF TGTGCCAGCAGCTTTGGGACAGGGGTCGATGAGCAGTTCTTC
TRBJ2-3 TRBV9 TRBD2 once CASSDIAGTTDTQYF TGTGCCAGCAGCGATATAGCGGGAACCACAGATACGCAGTATTTT
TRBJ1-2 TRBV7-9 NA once CASSFELMGYGYTF TGTGCCAGCAGCTTTGAATTGATGGGCTATGGCTACACCTTC
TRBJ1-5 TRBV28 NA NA CASSPNYNQPQHF TGTGCCAGCAGTCCTAACTACAATCAGCCCCAGCATTTT
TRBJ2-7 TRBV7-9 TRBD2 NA CASTSGGPHEQYF TGTGCCAGCACCTCGGGAGGGCCCCACGAGCAGTACTTC
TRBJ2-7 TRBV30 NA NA CAWRDGSGYEQYF TGTGCCTGGAGGGACGGCTCGGGGTACGAGCAGTACTTC
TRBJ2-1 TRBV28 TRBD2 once CASSRGSGDGFF TGTGCCAGCAGCCGGGGGAGCGGGGATGGGTTCTTC
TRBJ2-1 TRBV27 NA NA CASSLMQIYNEQFF TGTGCCAGCAGTTTAATGCAGATCTACAATGAGCAGTTCTTC
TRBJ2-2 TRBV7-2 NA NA CASSLWSTGELFF TGTGCCAGCAGCTTATGGAGCACCGGGGAGCTGTTTTTT
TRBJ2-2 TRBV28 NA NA CASSFTLRPAELFF TGTGCCAGCAGTTTTACCCTTCGGCCCGCGGAGCTGTTTTTT
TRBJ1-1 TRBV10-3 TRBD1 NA CAISGDRSNTEAFF TGTGCCATCAGTGGGGACAGATCGAACACTGAAGCTTTCTTT
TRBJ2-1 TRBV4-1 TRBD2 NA CASSQDRPSGVYNEQFF TGCGCCAGCAGCCAAGACCGCCCTAGCGGGGTTTACAATGAGCAGTTCTTC
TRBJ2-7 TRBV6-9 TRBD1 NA CASRQGASSYEQYF TGTGCCAGCAGACAGGGGGCTTCCTCCTACGAGCAGTACTTC